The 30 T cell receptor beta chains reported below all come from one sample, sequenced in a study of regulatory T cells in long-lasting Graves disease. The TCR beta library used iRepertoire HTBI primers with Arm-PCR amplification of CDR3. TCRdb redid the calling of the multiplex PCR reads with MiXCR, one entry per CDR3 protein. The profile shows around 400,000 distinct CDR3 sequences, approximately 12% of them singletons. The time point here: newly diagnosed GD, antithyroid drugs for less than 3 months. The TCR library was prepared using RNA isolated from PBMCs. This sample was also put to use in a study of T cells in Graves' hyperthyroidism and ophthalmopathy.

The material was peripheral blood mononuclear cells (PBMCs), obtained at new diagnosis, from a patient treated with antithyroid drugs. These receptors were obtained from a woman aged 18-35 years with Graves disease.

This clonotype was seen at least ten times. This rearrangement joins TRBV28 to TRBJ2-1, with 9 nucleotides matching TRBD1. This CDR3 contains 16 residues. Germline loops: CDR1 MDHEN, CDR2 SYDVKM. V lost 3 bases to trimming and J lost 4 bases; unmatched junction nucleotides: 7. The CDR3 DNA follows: TGTGCCAGCAGTTTTCCCGGGACAGGGCCATACAATGAGCAGTTCTTC. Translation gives CASSFPGTGPYNEQFF.

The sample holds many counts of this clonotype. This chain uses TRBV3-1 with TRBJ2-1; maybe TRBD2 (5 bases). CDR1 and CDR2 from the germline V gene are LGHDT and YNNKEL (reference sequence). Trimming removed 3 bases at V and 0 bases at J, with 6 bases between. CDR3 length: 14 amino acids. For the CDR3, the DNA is TGTGCCAGCAGCCACGGGGTCTCCTACAATGAGCAGTTCTTC. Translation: CASSHGVSYNEQFF.

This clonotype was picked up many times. The CDR3 DNA sequence: TGTGCCAGCAGTTTGCCAGGGGGAACGAACACTGAAGCTTTCTTT. Residues: CASSLPGGTNTEAFF. The genes are TRBV28 and TRBJ1-1, with 7 nucleotides matching TRBD1. The CDR3 loop spans 15 amino acids. Germline V gene data show CDR1 as MDHEN and CDR2 as SYDVKM. With V trimmed by 3 bases and J by 1 base, 5 bases remained unmatched.

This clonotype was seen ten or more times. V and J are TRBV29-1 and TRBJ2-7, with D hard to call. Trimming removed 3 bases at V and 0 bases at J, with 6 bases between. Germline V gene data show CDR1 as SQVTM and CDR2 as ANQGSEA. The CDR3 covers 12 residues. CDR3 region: CSVEKGSYEQYF. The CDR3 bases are TGCAGCGTTGAGAAAGGCTCCTACGAGCAGTACTTC.

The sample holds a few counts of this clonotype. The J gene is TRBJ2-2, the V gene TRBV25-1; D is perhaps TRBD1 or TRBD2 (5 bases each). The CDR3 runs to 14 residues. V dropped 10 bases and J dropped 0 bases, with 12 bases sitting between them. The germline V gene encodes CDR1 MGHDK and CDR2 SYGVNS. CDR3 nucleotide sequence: TGTGCCACCGAGGGACGGTCGAACACCGGGGAGCTGTTTTTT. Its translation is CATEGRSNTGELFF.

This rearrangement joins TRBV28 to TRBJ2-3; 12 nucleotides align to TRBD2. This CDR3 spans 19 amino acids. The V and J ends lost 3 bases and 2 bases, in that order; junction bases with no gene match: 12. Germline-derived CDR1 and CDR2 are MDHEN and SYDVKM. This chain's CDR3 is CASSLRLAGGRRSTDTQYF. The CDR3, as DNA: TGTGCCAGCAGTTTGAGGCTAGCGGGAGGGCGGAGGTCCACAGATACGCAGTATTTT.

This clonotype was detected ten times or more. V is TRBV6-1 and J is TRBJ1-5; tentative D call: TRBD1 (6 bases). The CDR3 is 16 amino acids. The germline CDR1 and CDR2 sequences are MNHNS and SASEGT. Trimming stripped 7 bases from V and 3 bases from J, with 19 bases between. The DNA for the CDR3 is TGTGCCAGCAACAAAGGGAAGGACAGATTCAATCAGCCCCAGCATTTT. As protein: CASNKGKDRFNQPQHF.

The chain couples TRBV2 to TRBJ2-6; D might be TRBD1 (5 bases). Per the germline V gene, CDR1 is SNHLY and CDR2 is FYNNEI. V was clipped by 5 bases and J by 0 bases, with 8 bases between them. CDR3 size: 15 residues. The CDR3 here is CASSQGFSGANVLTF. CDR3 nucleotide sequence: TGTGCCAGCAGTCAGGGTTTCTCTGGGGCCAACGTCCTGACTTTC.

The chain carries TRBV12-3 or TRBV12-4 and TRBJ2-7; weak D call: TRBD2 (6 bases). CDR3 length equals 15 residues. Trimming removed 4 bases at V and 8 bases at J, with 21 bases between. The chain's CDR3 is CASSSGDLPPYQQYF. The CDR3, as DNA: TGTGCCAGCAGTTCCGGGGACTTACCGCCCTATCAGCAGTACTTC.

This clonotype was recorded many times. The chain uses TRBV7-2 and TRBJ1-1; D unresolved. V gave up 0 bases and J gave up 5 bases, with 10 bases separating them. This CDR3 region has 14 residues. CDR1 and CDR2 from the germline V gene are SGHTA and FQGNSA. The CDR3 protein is CASSLAALWTEAFF. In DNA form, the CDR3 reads TGTGCCAGCAGCTTAGCTGCTCTCTGGACTGAAGCTTTCTTT.

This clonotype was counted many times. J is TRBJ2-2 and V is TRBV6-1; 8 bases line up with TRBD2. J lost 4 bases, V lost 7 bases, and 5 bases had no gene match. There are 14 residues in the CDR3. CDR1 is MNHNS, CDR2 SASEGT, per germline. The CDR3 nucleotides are TGTGCCAGCACCCACCGGGGGGGCACCGGGGAGCTGTTTTTT. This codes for CASTHRGGTGELFF.

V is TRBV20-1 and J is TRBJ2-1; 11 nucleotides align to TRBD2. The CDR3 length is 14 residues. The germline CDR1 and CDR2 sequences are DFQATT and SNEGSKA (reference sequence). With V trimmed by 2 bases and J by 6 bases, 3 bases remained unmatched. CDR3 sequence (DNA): TGCAGTGCTAGACGACTAGCGGGGATCAATGAGCAGTTCTTC. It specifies CSARRLAGINEQFF.

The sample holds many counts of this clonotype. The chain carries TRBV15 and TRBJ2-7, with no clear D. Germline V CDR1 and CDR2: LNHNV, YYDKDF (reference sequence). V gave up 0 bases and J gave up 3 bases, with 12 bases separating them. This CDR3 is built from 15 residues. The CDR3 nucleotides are TGTGCCACCAGCAGAGATCCCGGGTCTAGCTACGAGCAGTACTTC. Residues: CATSRDPGSSYEQYF.

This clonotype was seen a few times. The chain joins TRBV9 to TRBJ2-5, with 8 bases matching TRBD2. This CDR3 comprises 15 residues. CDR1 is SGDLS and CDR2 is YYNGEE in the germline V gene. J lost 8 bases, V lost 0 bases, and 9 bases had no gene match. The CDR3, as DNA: TGTGCCAGCAGCGTAGGCCTAGCGGGTGGGGGTACCCAGTACTTC. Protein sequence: CASSVGLAGGGTQYF.

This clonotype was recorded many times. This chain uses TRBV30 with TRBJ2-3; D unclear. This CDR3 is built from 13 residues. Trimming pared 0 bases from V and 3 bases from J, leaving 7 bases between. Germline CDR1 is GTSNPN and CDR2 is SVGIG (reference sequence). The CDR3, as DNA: TGTGCCTGGAGTGTATTAACGACAGATACGCAGTATTTT. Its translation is CAWSVLTTDTQYF.

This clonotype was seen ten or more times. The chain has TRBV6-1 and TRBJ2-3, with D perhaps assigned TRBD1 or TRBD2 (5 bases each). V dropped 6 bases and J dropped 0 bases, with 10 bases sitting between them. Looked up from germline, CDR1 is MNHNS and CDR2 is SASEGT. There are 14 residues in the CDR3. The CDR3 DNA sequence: TGTGCCAGCAGGAGGGACGGGAGCACAGATACGCAGTATTTT. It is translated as CASRRDGSTDTQYF.

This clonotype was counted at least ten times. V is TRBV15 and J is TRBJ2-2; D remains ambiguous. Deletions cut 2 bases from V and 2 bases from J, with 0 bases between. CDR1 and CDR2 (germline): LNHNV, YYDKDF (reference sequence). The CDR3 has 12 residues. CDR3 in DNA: TGTGCCACCAGCAGAAACACCGGGGAGCTGTTTTTT. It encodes CATSRNTGELFF.

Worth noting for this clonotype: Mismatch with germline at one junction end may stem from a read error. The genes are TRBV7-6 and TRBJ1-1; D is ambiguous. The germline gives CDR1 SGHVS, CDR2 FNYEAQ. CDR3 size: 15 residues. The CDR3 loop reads CASSLLGFANTKAFF. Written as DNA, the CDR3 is TGTGCCAGCAGCTTACTTGGGTTCGCGAACACTAAAGCTTTCTTT.

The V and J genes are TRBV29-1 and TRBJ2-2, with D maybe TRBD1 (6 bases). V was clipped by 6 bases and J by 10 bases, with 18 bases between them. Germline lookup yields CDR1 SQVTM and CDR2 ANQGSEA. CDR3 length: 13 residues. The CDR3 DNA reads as TGCAGCGTCCCAGGGACATCCCAGGTGGAGCTGTTTTTT. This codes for CSVPGTSQVELFF.

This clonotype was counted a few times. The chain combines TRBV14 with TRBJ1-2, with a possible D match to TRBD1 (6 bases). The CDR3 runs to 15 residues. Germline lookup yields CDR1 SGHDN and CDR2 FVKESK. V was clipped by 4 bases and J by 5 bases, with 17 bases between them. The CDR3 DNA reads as TGTGCCAGCAGCCGGTCCGTCAACAGGGCGTATGGCTACACCTTC. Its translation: CASSRSVNRAYGYTF.

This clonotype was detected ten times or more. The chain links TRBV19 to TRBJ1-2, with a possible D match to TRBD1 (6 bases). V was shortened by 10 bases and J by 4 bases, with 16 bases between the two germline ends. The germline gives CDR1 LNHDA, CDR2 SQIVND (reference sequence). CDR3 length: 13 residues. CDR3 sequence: CANSGQSRYGYTF. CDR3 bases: TGTGCCAATTCCGGACAGTCACGCTATGGCTACACCTTC.

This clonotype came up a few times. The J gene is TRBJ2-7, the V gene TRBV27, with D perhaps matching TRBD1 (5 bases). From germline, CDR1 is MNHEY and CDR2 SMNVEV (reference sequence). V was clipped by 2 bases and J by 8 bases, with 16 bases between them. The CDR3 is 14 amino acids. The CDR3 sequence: CASSLAPRQGQQYF. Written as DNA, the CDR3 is TGTGCCAGCAGTTTAGCCCCCCGCCAGGGCCAGCAGTACTTC.

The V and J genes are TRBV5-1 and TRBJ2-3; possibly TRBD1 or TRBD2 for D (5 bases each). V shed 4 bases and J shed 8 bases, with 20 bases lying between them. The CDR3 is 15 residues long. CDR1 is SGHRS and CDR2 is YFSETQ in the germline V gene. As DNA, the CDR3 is TGCGCCAGCAGCGAAGAGACTACTCGCCAGGGTACGCAGTATTTT. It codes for CASSEETTRQGTQYF. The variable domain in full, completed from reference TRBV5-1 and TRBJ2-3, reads KAGVTQTPRYLIKTRGQQVTLSCSPISGHRSVSWYQQTPGQGLQFLFEYFSETQRNKGNFPGRFSGRQFSNSRSEMNVSTLELGDSALYLCASSEETTRQGTQYFGPGTRLTVL.

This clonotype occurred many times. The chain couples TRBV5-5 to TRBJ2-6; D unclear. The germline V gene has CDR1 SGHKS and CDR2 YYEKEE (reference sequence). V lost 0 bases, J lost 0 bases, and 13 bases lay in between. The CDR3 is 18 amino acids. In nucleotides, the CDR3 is TGTGCCAGCAGCTTGGGGCGGACGGAGAGCTCTGGGGCCAACGTCCTGACTTTC. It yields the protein CASSLGRTESSGANVLTF.

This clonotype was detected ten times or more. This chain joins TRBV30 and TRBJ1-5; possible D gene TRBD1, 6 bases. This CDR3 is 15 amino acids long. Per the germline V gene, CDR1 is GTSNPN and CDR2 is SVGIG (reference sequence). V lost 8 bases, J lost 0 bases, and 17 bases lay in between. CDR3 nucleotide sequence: TGTGCCGGACCTAGGACAGCCTTTAGCAATCAGCCCCAGCATTTT. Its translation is CAGPRTAFSNQPQHF. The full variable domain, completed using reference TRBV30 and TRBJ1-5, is SQTIHQWPATLVQPVGSPLSLECTVEGTSNPNLYWYRQAAGRGLQLLFYSVGIGQISSEVPQNLSASRPQDRQFILSSKKLLLSDSGFYLCAGPRTAFSNQPQHFGDGTRLSIL.

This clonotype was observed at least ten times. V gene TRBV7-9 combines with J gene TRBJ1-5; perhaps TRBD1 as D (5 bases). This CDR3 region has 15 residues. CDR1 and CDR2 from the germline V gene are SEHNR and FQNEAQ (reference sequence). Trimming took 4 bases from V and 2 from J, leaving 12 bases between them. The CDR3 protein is CASSSGLGGNQPQHF. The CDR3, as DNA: TGTGCCAGCAGCTCGGGACTGGGGGGCAATCAGCCCCAGCATTTT.

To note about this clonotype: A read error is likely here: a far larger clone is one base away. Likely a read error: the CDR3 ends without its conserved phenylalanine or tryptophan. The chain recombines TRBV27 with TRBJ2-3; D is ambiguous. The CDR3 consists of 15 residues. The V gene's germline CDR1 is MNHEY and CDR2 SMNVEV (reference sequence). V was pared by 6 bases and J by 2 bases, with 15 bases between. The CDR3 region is CASSPRPVVTDTQYL. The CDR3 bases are TGTGCCAGCAGCCCCAGACCCGTGGTCACAGATACGCAGTATTTA.

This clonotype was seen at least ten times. CDR3 loop: CASSPPSGRNQPQHF. In DNA form, the CDR3 reads TGTGCCAGCTCACCACCCTCCGGGCGAAATCAGCCCCAGCATTTT. The genes are TRBV18 and TRBJ1-5; D call uncertain. The CDR3 covers 15 residues. V was pared by 0 bases and J by 4 bases, with 10 bases between. CDR1 and CDR2 from the germline V gene are KGHSH and LQKENI.

This CDR3 reads CASQRGASYNEQFF. In nucleotides, the CDR3 is TGTGCCAGCCAACGGGGTGCCTCCTACAATGAGCAGTTCTTC. This sequence joins TRBV19 and TRBJ2-1; perhaps TRBD2 as D (5 bases). The germline CDR1 and CDR2 sequences are LNHDA and SQIVND (reference sequence). V was clipped by 9 bases and J by 0 bases, with 12 bases between them. The CDR3 consists of 14 residues.

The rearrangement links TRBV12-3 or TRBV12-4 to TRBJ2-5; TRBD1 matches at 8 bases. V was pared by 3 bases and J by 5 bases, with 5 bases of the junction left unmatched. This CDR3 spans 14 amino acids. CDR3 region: CASSFSGGAETQYF. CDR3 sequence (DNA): TGTGCCAGCAGTTTTTCAGGGGGCGCGGAGACCCAGTACTTC.